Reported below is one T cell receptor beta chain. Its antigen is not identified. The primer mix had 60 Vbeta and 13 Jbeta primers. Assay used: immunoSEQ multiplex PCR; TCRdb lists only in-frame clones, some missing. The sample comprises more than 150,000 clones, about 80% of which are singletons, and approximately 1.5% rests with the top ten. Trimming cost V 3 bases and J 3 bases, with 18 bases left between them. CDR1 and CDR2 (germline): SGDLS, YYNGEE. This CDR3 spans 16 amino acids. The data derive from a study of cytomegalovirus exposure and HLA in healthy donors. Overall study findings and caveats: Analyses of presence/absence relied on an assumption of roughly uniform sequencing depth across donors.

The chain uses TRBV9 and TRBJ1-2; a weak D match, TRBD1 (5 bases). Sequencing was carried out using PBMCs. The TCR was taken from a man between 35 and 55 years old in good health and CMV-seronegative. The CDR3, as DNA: TGTGCCAGCAGCGACCTCGCCGCAGGGAACTACTATGGCTACACCTTC. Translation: CASSDLAAGNYYGYTF.